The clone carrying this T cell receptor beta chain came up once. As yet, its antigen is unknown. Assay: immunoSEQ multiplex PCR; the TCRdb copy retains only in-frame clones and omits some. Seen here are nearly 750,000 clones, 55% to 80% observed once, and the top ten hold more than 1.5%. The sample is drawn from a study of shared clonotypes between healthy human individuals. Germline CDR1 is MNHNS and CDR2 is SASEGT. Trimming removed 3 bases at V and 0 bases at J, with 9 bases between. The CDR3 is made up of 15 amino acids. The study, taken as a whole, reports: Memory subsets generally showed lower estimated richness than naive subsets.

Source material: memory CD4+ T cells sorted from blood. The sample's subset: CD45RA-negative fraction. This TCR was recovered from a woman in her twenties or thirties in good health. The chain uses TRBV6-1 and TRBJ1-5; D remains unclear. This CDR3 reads CASSDGSFSNQPQHF. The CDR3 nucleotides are TGTGCCAGCAGTGATGGCTCCTTTAGCAATCAGCCCCAGCATTTT.